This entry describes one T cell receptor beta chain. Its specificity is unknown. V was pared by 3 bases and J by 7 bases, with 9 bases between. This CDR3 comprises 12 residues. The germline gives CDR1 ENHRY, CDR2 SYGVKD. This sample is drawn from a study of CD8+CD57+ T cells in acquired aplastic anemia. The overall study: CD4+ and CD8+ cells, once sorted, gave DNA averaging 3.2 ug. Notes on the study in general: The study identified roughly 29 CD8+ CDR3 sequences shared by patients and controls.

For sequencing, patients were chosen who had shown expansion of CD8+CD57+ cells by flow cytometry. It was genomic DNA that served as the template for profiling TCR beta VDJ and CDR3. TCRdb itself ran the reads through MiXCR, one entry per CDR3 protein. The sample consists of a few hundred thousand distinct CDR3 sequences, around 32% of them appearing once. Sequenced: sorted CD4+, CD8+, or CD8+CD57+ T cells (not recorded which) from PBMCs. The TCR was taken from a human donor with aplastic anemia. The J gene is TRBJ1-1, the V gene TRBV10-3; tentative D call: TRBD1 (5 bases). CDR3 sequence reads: CAISEAGGEAFF. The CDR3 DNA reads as TGTGCCATCAGTGAAGCGGGGGGTGAAGCTTTCTTT.